The subject of this entry is one TCR beta chain. Germline lookup yields CDR1 SGHNT and CDR2 YYREEE (reference sequence). The CDR3 runs to 14 residues. Eight reactions per sample, run separately, yielded cDNA. Template-switch reactions added UMIs with a 6-nucleotide sample barcode. TCRdb reprocessed the 5' RACE reads, keeping one entry per CDR3 protein, no DNA. In all, the sample yields over 200,000 distinct CDR3 sequences. The source of the sample is a study of monozygotic twins with inflammatory bowel disease. The gene calls are TRBV5-4 and TRBJ1-3; TCRdb calls TRBD1, which cannot be checked without DNA. The source of this sequence is a human donor with ulcerative colitis or Crohn's disease, or a healthy co-twin of an affected twin (not recorded which). The sequenced sample was blood. CDR3 protein: CASKMTGSGNTIYF.